A selection of T cell receptor beta chains follows, all from one sample in a study of T cell responses to AZD1222 COVID-19 vaccine. Assay used: immunoSEQ multiplex PCR; TCRdb lists only in-frame clones, some missing. Found here are about 110,000 clones, about 90% of them singletons; the top ten hold roughly 7%. The starting material was peripheral blood, obtained on day 0 of AZD1222 vaccination. Receptors originate from an adult in good health. Each CDR3 is given with its conserved first and last residue. Each record gives: J gene, D gene, clone size, V gene, CDR3 protein, CDR3 DNA. A D gene is named only where the DNA matches it firmly. Some rows mark clone size as missing; the rest say once, few, many or name a class of expanded clone.

J gene: TRBJ2-2; D gene: .; clone size: .; V gene: TRBV7-8; CDR3 protein: CASRLARTGPSELFF; CDR3 DNA: TGTGCCAGCAGGTTAGCCCGCACAGGCCCCTCGGAGCTGTTTTTT
J gene: TRBJ2-3; D gene: TRBD1; clone size: .; V gene: TRBV5-1; CDR3 protein: CASSFGQGGDTQYF; CDR3 DNA: TGCGCCAGCAGCTTCGGACAGGGGGGTGATACGCAGTATTTT
J gene: TRBJ1-6; D gene: .; clone size: .; V gene: TRBV11-2; CDR3 protein: CASSSPPGASYNSPLHF; CDR3 DNA: TGTGCCAGCAGCTCCCCGCCCGGGGCCTCCTATAATTCACCCCTCCACTTT
J gene: TRBJ2-7; D gene: .; clone size: .; V gene: TRBV6-5; CDR3 protein: CASRLRQVGTYEQYF; CDR3 DNA: TGTGCCAGCAGACTCCGACAGGTTGGAACCTACGAGCAGTACTTC
J gene: TRBJ1-3; D gene: .; clone size: .; V gene: TRBV6-6; CDR3 protein: CATLFGLAGNTIYF; CDR3 DNA: TGTGCCACCCTTTTTGGACTAGCTGGAAACACCATATATTTT
J gene: TRBJ2-7; D gene: TRBD2; clone size: .; V gene: TRBV29-1; CDR3 protein: CSVERTSDGEQYF; CDR3 DNA: TGCAGCGTTGAACGGACTAGCGATGGCGAGCAGTACTTC
J gene: TRBJ2-7; D gene: .; clone size: .; V gene: TRBV18; CDR3 protein: CASSRDGTPYEQYF; CDR3 DNA: TGTGCCAGCTCCCGTGACGGGACACCCTACGAGCAGTACTTC
J gene: TRBJ1-5; D gene: .; clone size: .; V gene: TRBV16; CDR3 protein: CASSQFKGGQGSPQHF; CDR3 DNA: TGTGCCAGCAGCCAATTCAAGGGGGGGCAAGGCAGCCCCCAGCATTTT
J gene: TRBJ2-3; D gene: TRBD2; clone size: .; V gene: TRBV2; CDR3 protein: CASKTSGGATGTQYF; CDR3 DNA: TGTGCCAGCAAAACTAGCGGGGGCGCCACGGGTACGCAGTATTTT
J gene: TRBJ2-5; D gene: .; clone size: .; V gene: TRBV7-2; CDR3 protein: CASGRGVEETQYF; CDR3 DNA: TGTGCCAGTGGGCGGGGCGTTGAAGAGACCCAGTACTTC
J gene: TRBJ1-5; D gene: .; clone size: few; V gene: TRBV7-2; CDR3 protein: CASSLDRGQPQHF; CDR3 DNA: TGTGCCAGCAGCTTAGATCGGGGCCAGCCCCAGCATTTT
J gene: TRBJ2-2; D gene: .; clone size: .; V gene: TRBV5-1; CDR3 protein: CASSLAPAGELFF; CDR3 DNA: TGCGCCAGCAGCTTGGCCCCCGCCGGGGAGCTGTTTTTT
J gene: TRBJ1-2; D gene: .; clone size: once; V gene: TRBV30; CDR3 protein: CAWSVGGYGYTF; CDR3 DNA: TGTGCCTGGAGTGTAGGGGGCTATGGCTACACCTTC
J gene: TRBJ2-7; D gene: .; clone size: many; V gene: TRBV12-2; CDR3 protein: CASRLKARLAEAYEQYF; CDR3 DNA: TGTGCAAGTCGCTTGAAGGCCCGGCTAGCGGAGGCCTACGAGCAGTACTTC
J gene: TRBJ2-4; D gene: .; clone size: .; V gene: TRBV7-2; CDR3 protein: CASSPPPTKNIQYF; CDR3 DNA: TGTGCCAGCAGCCCCCCCCCGACGAAAAACATTCAGTACTTC
J gene: TRBJ2-2; D gene: .; clone size: .; V gene: TRBV19; CDR3 protein: CASSVGVLHGELFF; CDR3 DNA: TGTGCCAGTAGTGTCGGGGTTCTTCACGGGGAGCTGTTTTTT
J gene: TRBJ1-5; D gene: TRBD1; clone size: .; V gene: TRBV5-5; CDR3 protein: CASSKTGFQPQHF; CDR3 DNA: TGTGCCAGCAGCAAGACAGGGTTTCAGCCCCAGCATTTT
J gene: TRBJ2-5; D gene: TRBD2; clone size: .; V gene: TRBV5-1; CDR3 protein: CASSSQTSGAETQYF; CDR3 DNA: TGCGCCAGCAGCTCCCAGACTAGCGGGGCGGAGACCCAGTACTTC
J gene: TRBJ1-3; D gene: .; clone size: .; V gene: TRBV4-3; CDR3 protein: CASSQRQGLDTIYF; CDR3 DNA: TGCGCCAGCAGCCAACGCCAGGGGTTGGACACCATATATTTT
J gene: TRBJ1-5; D gene: .; clone size: .; V gene: TRBV2; CDR3 protein: CATKEGPYQPQHF; CDR3 DNA: TGTGCCACCAAGGAGGGACCTTATCAGCCCCAGCATTTT
J gene: TRBJ1-1; D gene: .; clone size: .; V gene: TRBV12-5; CDR3 protein: CASGLGKITEAFF; CDR3 DNA: TGTGCTAGTGGTTTGGGTAAAATCACTGAAGCTTTCTTT
J gene: TRBJ2-7; D gene: .; clone size: .; V gene: TRBV7-2; CDR3 protein: CASSLGTGSYEQYF; CDR3 DNA: TGTGCCAGCAGCTTAGGAACAGGGAGTTACGAGCAGTACTTC
J gene: TRBJ1-2; D gene: .; clone size: .; V gene: TRBV6-5; CDR3 protein: CASRNPGANYGYTF; CDR3 DNA: TGTGCCAGCAGAAACCCGGGGGCTAACTATGGCTACACCTTC
J gene: TRBJ1-4; D gene: .; clone size: .; V gene: TRBV7-9; CDR3 protein: CASKKGRSDEKLFF; CDR3 DNA: TGTGCCAGCAAAAAAGGACGGTCTGATGAAAAACTGTTTTTT
J gene: TRBJ2-7; D gene: TRBD1; clone size: .; V gene: TRBV9; CDR3 protein: CASTPAGQGYEQYF; CDR3 DNA: TGTGCCAGCACCCCAGCGGGACAGGGCTACGAGCAGTACTTC
J gene: TRBJ1-1; D gene: .; clone size: .; V gene: TRBV6-5; CDR3 protein: CASSRLGLNTEAFF; CDR3 DNA: TGTGCCAGCAGTCGACTGGGATTGAACACTGAAGCTTTCTTT
J gene: TRBJ2-2; D gene: .; clone size: few; V gene: TRBV2; CDR3 protein: CASNPTAGELFF; CDR3 DNA: TGTGCCAGCAACCCGACGGCCGGGGAGCTGTTTTTT
J gene: TRBJ2-7; D gene: TRBD2; clone size: .; V gene: TRBV15; CDR3 protein: CATSTTSGSYEQYF; CDR3 DNA: TGTGCCACCAGCACGACTAGCGGGAGCTACGAGCAGTACTTC
J gene: TRBJ2-2; D gene: .; clone size: .; V gene: TRBV7-8; CDR3 protein: CASSSGSRTGELFF; CDR3 DNA: TGTGCCAGCAGCTCAGGGAGCCGTACCGGGGAGCTGTTTTTT
J gene: TRBJ1-1; D gene: TRBD1; clone size: .; V gene: TRBV10-3; CDR3 protein: CATIGQGRPEAFF; CDR3 DNA: TGTGCCACCATAGGACAGGGCAGACCTGAAGCTTTCTTT
J gene: TRBJ1-6; D gene: .; clone size: .; V gene: TRBV6-2/TRBV6-3; CDR3 protein: CASSYSSQTYNSPLHF; CDR3 DNA: TGTGCCAGCAGTTACTCGAGCCAGACGTATAATTCACCCCTCCACTTT
J gene: TRBJ1-5; D gene: .; clone size: .; V gene: TRBV2; CDR3 protein: CASSQGGYQPQHF; CDR3 DNA: TGTGCCAGCAGTCAGGGCGGCTATCAGCCCCAGCATTTT
J gene: TRBJ1-2; D gene: .; clone size: .; V gene: TRBV12-3/TRBV12-4; CDR3 protein: CASSLSGAGYTF; CDR3 DNA: TGTGCCAGCAGTTTATCCGGGGCCGGCTACACCTTC
J gene: TRBJ2-6; D gene: TRBD1; clone size: once; V gene: TRBV6-2/TRBV6-3; CDR3 protein: CASSYPKGQVKSGANVLTF; CDR3 DNA: TGTGCCAGCAGTTACCCGAAGGGACAGGTAAAGTCAGGGGCCAACGTCCTGACTTTC
J gene: TRBJ2-3; D gene: .; clone size: .; V gene: TRBV19; CDR3 protein: CASRTTLASTDTQYF; CDR3 DNA: TGTGCCAGTAGGACGACTCTGGCTAGCACAGATACGCAGTATTTT
J gene: TRBJ1-1; D gene: .; clone size: .; V gene: TRBV4-3; CDR3 protein: CASSGTYRANTEAFF; CDR3 DNA: TGCGCCAGCAGCGGAACCTACAGGGCGAACACTGAAGCTTTCTTT
J gene: TRBJ1-1; D gene: .; clone size: .; V gene: TRBV30; CDR3 protein: CAWSSGGVTEAFF; CDR3 DNA: TGTGCCTGGAGTTCGGGGGGCGTCACTGAAGCTTTCTTT
J gene: TRBJ1-5; D gene: .; clone size: .; V gene: TRBV18; CDR3 protein: CASSPGLNQPQHF; CDR3 DNA: TGTGCCAGCTCACCGGGACTTAATCAGCCCCAGCATTTT